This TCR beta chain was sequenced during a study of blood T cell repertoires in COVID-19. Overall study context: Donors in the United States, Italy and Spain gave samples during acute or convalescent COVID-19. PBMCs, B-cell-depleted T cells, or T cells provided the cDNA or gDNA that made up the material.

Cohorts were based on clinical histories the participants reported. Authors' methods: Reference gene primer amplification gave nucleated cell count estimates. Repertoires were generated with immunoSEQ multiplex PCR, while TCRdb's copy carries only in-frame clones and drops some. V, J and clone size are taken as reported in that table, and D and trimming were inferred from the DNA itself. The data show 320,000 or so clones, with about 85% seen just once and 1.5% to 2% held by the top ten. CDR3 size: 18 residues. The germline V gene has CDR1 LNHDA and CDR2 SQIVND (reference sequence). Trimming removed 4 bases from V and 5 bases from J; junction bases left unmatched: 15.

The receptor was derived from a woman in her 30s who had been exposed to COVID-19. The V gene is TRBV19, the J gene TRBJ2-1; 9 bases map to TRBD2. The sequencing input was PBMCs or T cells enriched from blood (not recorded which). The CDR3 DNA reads TGTGCCAGTAGTACAAACATTTGGGTAGCGGGAGCCCACAATGAGCAGTTCTTC. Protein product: CASSTNIWVAGAHNEQFF.